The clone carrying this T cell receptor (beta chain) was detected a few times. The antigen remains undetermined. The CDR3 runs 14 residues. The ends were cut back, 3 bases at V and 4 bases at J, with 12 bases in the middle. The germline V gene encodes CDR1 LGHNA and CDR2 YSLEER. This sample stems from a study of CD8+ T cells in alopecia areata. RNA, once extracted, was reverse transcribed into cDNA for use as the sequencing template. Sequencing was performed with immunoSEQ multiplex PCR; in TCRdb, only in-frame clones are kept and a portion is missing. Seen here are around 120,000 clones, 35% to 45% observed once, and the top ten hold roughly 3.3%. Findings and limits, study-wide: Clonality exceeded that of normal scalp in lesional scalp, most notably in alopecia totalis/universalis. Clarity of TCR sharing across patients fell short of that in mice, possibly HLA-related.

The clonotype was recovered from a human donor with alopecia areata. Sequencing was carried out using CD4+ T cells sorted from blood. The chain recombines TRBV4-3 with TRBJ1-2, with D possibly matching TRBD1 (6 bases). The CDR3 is CASSQAQGLYGYTF. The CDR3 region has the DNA TGCGCCAGCAGCCAGGCACAGGGCCTCTATGGCTACACCTTC.